This T cell receptor beta chain was recorded in a study of vaccination and CD4 T cells after COVID-19. CDR3 size: 17 residues. Germline CDR1 reads LNHNV; CDR2 reads YYDKDF (reference sequence). V gave up 0 bases and J gave up 5 bases; unmatched junction bases: 9. The treatment was: approximately nine-day PBMC culture with coronavirus spike peptide pools or control peptides (ViraFEST assay). This clonotype was seen a handful of times. Its antigen is not identified. Sequence data for DNA of cultured CD4+ T cells were generated by the Oncomine TCR Beta short-read assay. The template was genomic DNA from cultured CD4+ T cells. TCRdb reprocessed the PCR reads via MiXCR and lists one record per CDR3 protein. Of roughly 12,000 distinct CDR3 sequences in the sample, less than 70% were seen once.

This clonotype was sampled from a human donor who had recovered from COVID-19. Sequences were derived from CD4+ T cells from blood, cultured in vitro, sampled before SARS-CoV-2 vaccination. The J gene is TRBJ2-5, the V gene TRBV15, with 10 bases fitting TRBD1. The CDR3 sequence: CATSRDGSGTGAETQYF. Here the CDR3 DNA reads TGTGCCACCAGCAGAGATGGCTCTGGGACAGGGGCGGAGACCCAGTACTTC.